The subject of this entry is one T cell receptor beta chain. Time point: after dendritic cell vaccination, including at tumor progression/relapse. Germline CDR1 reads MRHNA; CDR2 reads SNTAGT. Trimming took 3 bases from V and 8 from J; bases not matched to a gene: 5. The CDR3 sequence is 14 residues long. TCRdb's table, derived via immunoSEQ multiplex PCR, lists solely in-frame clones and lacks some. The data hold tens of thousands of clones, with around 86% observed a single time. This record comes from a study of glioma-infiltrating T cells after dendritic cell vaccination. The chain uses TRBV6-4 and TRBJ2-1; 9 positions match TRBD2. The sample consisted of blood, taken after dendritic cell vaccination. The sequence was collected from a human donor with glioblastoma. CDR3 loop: CASSDGGGADEQFF. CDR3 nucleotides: TGTGCCAGCAGTGATGGCGGGGGGGCCGATGAGCAGTTCTTC.